These 16 T cell receptor beta chains came from one sample sequenced in a study of blood T cell repertoires in COVID-19. Profiled with immunoSEQ multiplex PCR; TCRdb holds only in-frame clones, not every one. The repertoire has about 280,000 clones, about 80% of them found once; the top ten carry over 9%. Sequenced input: peripheral blood. These receptors came from a woman between 50 and 59 years old who had recovered from COVID-19.

V is TRBV4-3 and J is TRBJ2-7, with 7 nucleotides matching TRBD2. V gave up 1 base and J gave up 5 bases; unmatched junction bases: 14. Germline CDR1 is LGHNA and CDR2 is YSLEER. CDR3 length: 17 residues. In DNA, the CDR3 is TGCGCCAGCAGCCAAGGGTCAGCGGGGTCATTCCACAACGAGCAGTACTTC. As protein: CASSQGSAGSFHNEQYF.

The CDR3 bases are TGTGCCAGCAGCCAAACAGGCGGCTATGGCTACACCTTC. This encodes CASSQTGGYGYTF. The chain carries TRBV3-1 (or the pseudogene TRBV3-2) and TRBJ1-2; weak D call: TRBD1 (5 bases). The germline V and J ends were trimmed by 2 bases and 4 bases, with 8 bases remaining between them. The germline CDR1 and CDR2 sequences are LGHDT and YNNKEL (reference sequence). The CDR3 runs 13 residues.

V gene TRBV4-3 combines with J gene TRBJ2-2; D call uncertain. Looked up from germline, CDR1 is LGHNA and CDR2 is YSLEER. V gave up 0 bases and J gave up 1 base, with 15 bases separating them. This CDR3 contains 18 residues. CDR3 coding DNA: TGCGCCAGCAGCCAAGATCCCTCTGGCACAAAGAACACCGGGGAGCTGTTTTTT. It is translated as CASSQDPSGTKNTGELFF.

The chain joins TRBV2 to TRBJ1-1; 8 bases are a match to TRBD1. Germline V gene sequence: CDR1 SNHLY, CDR2 FYNNEI. With V trimmed by 7 bases and J by 5 bases, 6 bases remained unmatched. The CDR3 is 13 residues long. DNA of the CDR3: TGTGCCAGCAACGGACAGGGTGTGACTGAAGCTTTCTTT. It encodes CASNGQGVTEAFF. The full variable domain, its missing parts supplied by reference TRBV2 and TRBJ1-1, is EPEVTQTPSHQVTQMGQEVILRCVPISNHLYFYWYRQILGQKVEFLVSFYNNEISEKSEIFDDQFSVERPDGSNFTLKIRSTKLEDSAMYFCASNGQGVTEAFFGQGTRLTVV.

V and J are TRBV19 and TRBJ2-3; 9 bases align to TRBD1. This CDR3 is 16 amino acids long. Looked up from germline, CDR1 is LNHDA and CDR2 is SQIVND (reference sequence). V lost 4 bases to trimming and J lost 2 bases; unmatched junction nucleotides: 7. In DNA form, the CDR3 reads TGTGCCAGTAGTAGTCGGGGGACAGGGCACACAGATACGCAGTATTTT. Its translation: CASSSRGTGHTDTQYF.

The chain carries TRBV6-5 and TRBJ1-1; no clear D gene. Trimming shortened V by 5 bases and J by 10 bases, and 17 bases separated the two germline ends. The CDR3 totals 13 residues. The germline V gene encodes CDR1 MNHEY and CDR2 SVGAGI. The CDR3 nucleotides read TGTGCCAGCAGTAAAACACCGCCGGAGGGAGCTTTCTTT. Translating it yields CASSKTPPEGAFF.

This clone was picked up a small number of times. The rearrangement links TRBV3-1 (or the pseudogene TRBV3-2) to TRBJ2-7; TRBD1 agrees at 10 bases. The trim removed 0 bases at V and 2 bases at J, leaving 10 bases unmatched. The CDR3 contains 18 residues. Germline V gene sequence: CDR1 LGHDT, CDR2 YNNKEL (reference sequence). DNA for the CDR3: TGTGCCAGCAGCCAAGATCTCGGGGACAGGGGATTTCCCTACGAGCAGTACTTC. It yields the protein CASSQDLGDRGFPYEQYF.

There are a few counts of this clone. The chain links TRBV11-2 to TRBJ2-7, with TRBD1 identical over 11 bases. Looked up from germline, CDR1 is SGHAT and CDR2 is FQNNGV. Unmatched junction bases numbered 4, after V lost 5 bases and J lost 1 base. The CDR3 has 15 amino acids. CDR3 region: CASSPGTGGSYEQYF. The DNA of the CDR3 is TGTGCCAGCAGCCCCGGGACAGGGGGATCCTACGAGCAGTACTTC.

The chain links TRBV29-1 to TRBJ1-1; possible D gene TRBD1, 5 bases. V was clipped by 3 bases and J by 1 base, with 9 bases between them. CDR1 and CDR2 from the germline V gene are SQVTM and ANQGSEA. This CDR3 has 13 residues. The CDR3 region has the DNA TGCAGCGTTGAGGGGCAGTCGAACACTGAAGCTTTCTTT. It encodes CSVEGQSNTEAFF.

The chain has TRBV5-1 and TRBJ2-2; 11 nucleotides agree with TRBD2. The trim removed 4 bases at V and 5 bases at J, leaving 7 bases unmatched. CDR1 and CDR2 from the germline V gene are SGHRS and YFSETQ. This CDR3 contains 16 residues. The CDR3 loop reads CASSAGTSGFTGELFF. The CDR3 DNA reads as TGCGCCAGCAGCGCCGGGACTAGCGGATTTACCGGGGAGCTGTTTTTT.

This clone is a singleton in its sample. This sequence joins TRBV2 and TRBJ1-3; D is unresolved. Germline CDR1 reads SNHLY; CDR2 reads FYNNEI. This CDR3 comprises 15 residues. Trimming cost V 4 bases and J 0 bases, with 10 bases left between them. CDR3 in amino acids: CASSGEVLSGNTIYF. CDR3 sequence (DNA): TGTGCCAGCAGTGGCGAGGTTCTCTCTGGAAACACCATATATTTT.

V usage is TRBV28 and J usage is TRBJ1-6, with 9 bases identical to TRBD1. The length of the CDR3 is 15 residues. The junction had 4 bases not matched to a gene; V was cut back by 5 bases and J by 5 bases. CDR1 and CDR2 (germline): MDHEN, SYDVKM. The CDR3 protein is CASSRGDRDNSPLHF. CDR3 in DNA: TGTGCCAGCAGTCGGGGGGACAGGGATAATTCACCCCTCCACTTT.

This sequence joins TRBV7-2 and TRBJ2-5, with D maybe TRBD2 (6 bases). Germline values: CDR1 SGHTA, CDR2 FQGNSA. This CDR3 spans 14 amino acids. Between the trimmed V and J ends, which lost 4 bases and 4 bases, there was a span of 13 bases. The CDR3 DNA reads TGTGCCAGCAGCTCCCGACTGGGGGGAGAGACCCAGTACTTC. Residues: CASSSRLGGETQYF. Drawing the rest from reference TRBV7-2 and TRBJ2-5, the complete variable domain is GAGVSQSPSNKVTEKGKDVELRCDPISGHTALYWYRQSLGQGLEFLIYFQGNSAPDKSGLPSDRFSAERTGGSVSTLTIQRTQQEDSAVYLCASSSRLGGETQYFGPGTRLLVL.

This clone was seen a single time. The chain joins TRBV13 to TRBJ2-5; unclear D gene. Trimming took off 2 bases at V and 2 bases at J, with 9 bases between the two ends. Germline V CDR1 and CDR2: PRHDT, FYEKMQ (reference sequence). This CDR3 has 14 amino acids. CDR3 sequence reads: CASSLSLRQETQYF. The CDR3 nucleotides read TGTGCCAGCAGCTTATCACTCAGGCAAGAGACCCAGTACTTC. Full variable domain (missing parts from reference TRBV13 and TRBJ2-5): AAGVIQSPRHLIKEKRETATLKCYPIPRHDTVYWYQQGPGQDPQFLISFYEKMQSDKGSIPDRFSAQQFSDYHSELNMSSLELGDSALYFCASSLSLRQETQYFGPGTRLLVL.

J is TRBJ2-2 and V is TRBV7-6; 11 bases match TRBD2. J lost 2 bases, V lost 3 bases, and 5 bases had no gene match. Looked up from germline, CDR1 is SGHVS and CDR2 is FNYEAQ. This CDR3 is 17 amino acids long. The DNA for the CDR3 is TGTGCCAGCAGCTTTGGGCTAGCGGGAGGCAACACCGGGGAGCTGTTTTTT. Amino acids: CASSFGLAGGNTGELFF. Supplemented by reference TRBV7-6 and TRBJ2-2, the full variable domain reads GAGVSQSPRYKVTKRGQDVALRCDPISGHVSLYWYRQALGQGPEFLTYFNYEAQQDKSGLPNDRFSAERPEGSISTLTIQRTEQRDSAMYRCASSFGLAGGNTGELFFGEGSRLTVL.

The rearrangement links TRBV27 to TRBJ2-2, with D maybe TRBD2 (6 bases). Germline CDR1 is MNHEY and CDR2 is SMNVEV (reference sequence). The V and J ends lost 3 bases and 2 bases respectively, with 10 bases between them. The CDR3 consists of 15 residues. CDR3 bases: TGTGCCAGCAGTTTTATAGCGGAAAACACCGGGGAGCTGTTTTTT. Amino acids: CASSFIAENTGELFF.